The source of this T cell receptor (beta chain) is a study of cytomegalovirus exposure and HLA in healthy donors (dated by TCRdb to 2017 to 2019). As for the study more broadly: The 500 to 800 repertoires of the first cohort and the roughly 120 validation repertoires were produced on the same platform, according to a later analysis. The study aimed to test whether signatures of past pathogen exposure could be identified by cataloging public T cell receptors. A separate validation cohort of 100 to 150 different subjects was used in addition to the approximately 700-subject first cohort. The study combined high-throughput TCR immunosequencing, statistical association of individual TCRs with disease status, and machine learning to predict cytomegalovirus infection status.

Trimmed from V: 6 bases; trimmed from J: 4 bases; junction bases lacking a gene match: 8. CDR1 MNHNY and CDR2 SVGAGI were looked up in the germline V gene (reference sequence). The CDR3 has 15 amino acids, counting the end cysteine and phenylalanine. Solely the CDR3 DNA is kept, with 45 bases framed from the first base. The donors were included in the validation cohort of some 110 subjects, a group kept apart from the roughly 610-subject first cohort. To note about this clone: Its antigen has not been determined. No per-base quality is available; no much larger clone lies one base away.

Overall study results and their limits: A later analysis had no HLA typing for the validation cohort, so co-occurrence there was scored across all 120 repertoires. A total of fewer than 200 TCR beta chains were listed by the study as associated with cytomegalovirus. The authors suggested that the approach could potentially be generalized to other disease states and immunological phenotypes. The classifier was reported to diagnose cytomegalovirus status with high specificity and sensitivity in both the original and validation cohorts. Across donors, most TCR sequences were observed very rarely, whereas some public TCRs were present in many individuals. In vitro tests confirmed that three of the cytomegalovirus-associated TCR beta chains recognize cytomegalovirus antigens. A later analysis found that TCRs clustered in the first cohort also tended to co-occur in the 120 or so validation repertoires, with 90% to 95% of cluster scores above 0.

The library was produced with the immunoSEQ multiplex PCR assay. In the authors' own workflow: A statistical classification framework was developed to diagnose cytomegalovirus status using the catalog of TCR beta chain sequences. TCRdb obtained this table from immuneACCESS and retained in-frame rearrangements with V and J assigned. These tables miss some clones; where compared with another copy, unresolved V genes account for less than half of the shortfall, and the remainder is unexplained. D and trimming were read from the DNA, whereas the V and J calls and clone size are those reported in that table. For this sample the table gives 200,000 or so clones, of which 84% were detected only once. Roughly 13% of the sample goes to the ten largest clones.

The sample was PBMCs. The chain links TRBV6-6 with TRBJ2-1, and 8 bases in between align with TRBD1. The sequence was obtained from a woman in her twenties or thirties in good health and CMV-seropositive. The nucleotide sequence is TGTGCCAGCAGAGCAGGGGGCCCTCAGTACAATGAGCAGTTCTTC. It codes for CASRAGGPQYNEQFF.